This TCR beta chain was found in a study of blood T cell repertoires in COVID-19. Whole-study context: Nucleic acid was either cDNA or gDNA, and it came from T cells, B-cell-depleted T cells, or PBMCs.

CDR1 is SGHNT, CDR2 YYREEE, per germline (reference sequence). This CDR3 is 13 amino acids long. V was trimmed by 0 bases and J by 7 bases, leaving 8 bases between them. The repertoire was sequenced with immunoSEQ multiplex PCR; TCRdb's copy has only in-frame clones and lacks some. Of 40,000 to 50,000 clones listed, just over 90% are singletons. This receptor was taken from a man in his 70s with acute or convalescent COVID-19. The genes are TRBV5-4 and TRBJ2-1; D is uncertain. Specimen: peripheral blood. The CDR3 loop reads CASSLAVNNEQFF. As DNA, the CDR3 is TGTGCCAGCAGCTTGGCGGTTAATAATGAGCAGTTCTTC.